The rows below give T cell receptor beta chains drawn from one sample of a study of breast tumors, draining lymph nodes, adjacent tissues. TCRdb re-called the multiplex PCR reads with MiXCR, one entry per CDR3 protein. The table has approximately 90,000 distinct CDR3 sequences, roughly 29% seen once. Sample: axillary lymph node tissue. The receptors come from a female donor with breast cancer. Some clones in this sample may be carry-over from other donors' samples. The CDR3 runs from the conserved cysteine through the conserved F or W. A D gene is named only where the DNA matches it firmly. Clone size appears in some rows only: once, few, many, or a class for an expanded clone.

d_call j_call clone_size v_call cdr3_nt cdr3_aa
NA TRBJ2-7 many TRBV9 TGTGCCAGCAGCGTACGGGTGGACTCCTACGAGCAGTACTTC CASSVRVDSYEQYF
TRBD2 TRBJ2-7 NA TRBV29-1 TGCAGCGCCCGAAGGTTTAGCGGGAACTGCGAGCAGTACTTC CSARRFSGNCEQYF
NA TRBJ2-1 many TRBV20-1 TGCAGTGCTTCCGGGACTCACAGCTACAATGAGCAGTTCTTC CSASGTHSYNEQFF
NA TRBJ2-7 many TRBV6-2/TRBV6-3 TGTGCCAGCAGTTACATCTACGAGCAGTACTTC CASSYIYEQYF
TRBD2 TRBJ2-1 many TRBV2 TGTGCCAGCAGCGAGAGCGGGAGGGGCAATGAGCAGTTCTTC CASSESGRGNEQFF
NA TRBJ1-1 few TRBV6-5 TGTGCCACCATGGGGAACACTGAAGCTTTCTTT CATMGNTEAFF
TRBD2 TRBJ2-7 many TRBV12-3/TRBV12-4 TGTGCCAGCAGTTCAACTAGCGTCCCCTACGAGCAGTACTTC CASSSTSVPYEQYF
NA TRBJ1-5 many TRBV12-3/TRBV12-4 TGTGCCAGCAGTTTAGTAGGGGGTTCCAATCAGCCCCAGCATTTT CASSLVGGSNQPQHF
NA TRBJ2-7 many TRBV4-3 TGCGCCAGCAGCCTACGAGGAAACTACGAGCAGTACTTC CASSLRGNYEQYF
TRBD2 TRBJ2-7 many TRBV28 TGTGCCAGCAGTCCCCCACGCGGGAGCAATTACGAGCAGTACTTC CASSPPRGSNYEQYF
TRBD1 TRBJ1-5 once TRBV20-1 TGCAGTGCTAGACCGGGACAGGTCAATCAGCCCCAGCATTTT CSARPGQVNQPQHF
NA TRBJ2-1 NA TRBV7-2 TGTGCCAGCAGCCATGAGGGGGATCAATACAATGAGCAGTTCTTC CASSHEGDQYNEQFF
NA TRBJ2-5 many TRBV5-5 TGTGCCAGCAGCTTGGCGGCTAGCCGAGAGACCCAGTACTTC CASSLAASRETQYF
NA TRBJ2-2 many TRBV19 TGTGCCAGTAGTTTTGGCGGGGATCCAAACACCGGGGAGCTGTTTTTT CASSFGGDPNTGELFF
TRBD1 TRBJ2-3 many TRBV15 TGTGCCACCAGCGTCAGACAGGGGGGCGTCACAGATACGCAGTATTTT CATSVRQGGVTDTQYF
NA TRBJ2-3 many TRBV2 TGTGCCAGCAGTTCCGGGACCGTAACCGTTCTACGCGCAGATACGCAGTATTTT CASSSGTVTVLRADTQYF
TRBD2 TRBJ2-7 many TRBV6-4 TGTGCCAGCAGTGACCGTAAGGTAGTAGCGGGAGGCGAGCAGTACTTC CASSDRKVVAGGEQYF
NA TRBJ1-3 many TRBV5-1 TGCGCCAGCAGCGAGGGTGGAAACACCATATATTTT CASSEGGNTIYF
TRBD2 TRBJ2-7 NA TRBV29-1 TGCAGCGTTGTTTTAAGGACTAGCGGGAGGGCCTACGAGCAGTACTTC CSVVLRTSGRAYEQYF
NA TRBJ2-7 NA TRBV20-1 TGCAGTGCTCGAGGTAGTGGGACGTCAAGGGAGCACAAGCAGTACTTC CSARGSGTSREHKQYF
TRBD1 TRBJ1-1 NA TRBV20-1 TGCAGTGCTATGGGGACAGGGGGCAGTTCGGCTTTCTTT CSAMGTGGSSAFF
NA TRBJ1-3 many TRBV4-3 TGCGCCAGCAGCCCCCGAGCGACAGGATTCTCTGGAAACACCATATATTTT CASSPRATGFSGNTIYF
TRBD2 TRBJ2-1 many TRBV5-8 TGTGCCAGCAGCCAACATAGCGGGAATGAGCAGTTCTTC CASSQHSGNEQFF
NA TRBJ1-2 many TRBV6-1 TGTGCCAGCAGTGAGGGTCAGGAGGTGGGTGGCTACACCTTC CASSEGQEVGGYTF
TRBD1 TRBJ2-5 many TRBV6-2/TRBV6-3 TGTGCCAGCAGTTACTCGCCCGGCCGGGACAGGGAGGGAGAAGAGACCCAGTACTTC CASSYSPGRDREGEETQYF
NA TRBJ2-5 many TRBV10-2 TGCGCCAGCAGTGGGGGAACTAGCAGGGAGACCCAGTACTTC CASSGGTSRETQYF
TRBD2 TRBJ2-7 NA TRBV24-1 TGTGCCACCAGTGATCTGCACCACCGACGGGGGGCCTACGAGCAGTACTTC CATSDLHHRRGAYEQYF
NA TRBJ2-3 NA TRBV15 TGTGCCACCATCAGGGCAGCTACTAGCACAGATACGCAGTATTTT CATIRAATSTDTQYF
TRBD2 TRBJ2-7 many TRBV20-1 TGCAGTGCTAGAGGCGGGAGGGGGGGGGAGCAGTACTTC CSARGGRGGEQYF
NA TRBJ2-3 many TRBV20-1 TGCAGTGCTAGACAGTCCGGCACAGATACGCAGTATTTT CSARQSGTDTQYF
TRBD1 TRBJ2-7 many TRBV6-2/TRBV6-3 TGTGCCAGCGGACACCGGACAGGCCGGGATAACGAGCAGTACTTC CASGHRTGRDNEQYF
TRBD1 TRBJ1-4 many TRBV30 TGTGCCTGGAGTCCCGGGACAGGGAGAGAAAAACTGTTTTTT CAWSPGTGREKLFF
TRBD2 TRBJ2-3 many TRBV19 TGTGCCAGTACTAGGGGACTAGCGAAAGATACGCAGTATTTT CASTRGLAKDTQYF
NA TRBJ1-4 many TRBV5-8 TGTGCCAGCAGCTCCTCGGGCTTCGGGAAACTGTTTTTT CASSSSGFGKLFF
NA TRBJ2-3 many TRBV3-2 TGTGCCAGCAGCCAAGAGGTAGCGGGGTGCACAGATACGCAGTATTTT CASSQEVAGCTDTQYF
NA TRBJ2-7 NA TRBV7-2 TGTGCCAGCAGCTTCTGGAGGGGGGCCAATGAGCAGTACTTC CASSFWRGANEQYF
NA TRBJ2-7 many TRBV7-9 TGTGCCAGCAGTCACGCGGTTTCCGAGCAGTACTTC CASSHAVSEQYF
NA TRBJ2-5 many TRBV7-2 TGTGCCAGCAGCTCGACCGGGACACCACAAGAGACCCAGTACTTC CASSSTGTPQETQYF
NA TRBJ2-5 many TRBV19 TGTGCCAGTAGTATAAATCCCAAAGAGACCCAGTACTTC CASSINPKETQYF
TRBD1 TRBJ2-7 many TRBV10-3 TGTGCCATCAGACAACGACAGGGTTCCGAGCAGTACTTC CAIRQRQGSEQYF
NA TRBJ1-2 many TRBV12-3/TRBV12-4 TGTGCCAGCAGTTTTCGGGCCCGCACCCATTATGGCTACACCTTC CASSFRARTHYGYTF
NA TRBJ2-7 many TRBV6-5 TGTGCCAGCAGTCACTCGCTATCCTCCTACGAGCAGTACTTC CASSHSLSSYEQYF
TRBD1 TRBJ2-7 NA TRBV6-5 TGTGCCAGCAGTCACCTGACAGGGGGCTTCGAGCAGTACTTC CASSHLTGGFEQYF
NA TRBJ1-2 many TRBV3-1 TGTGCCAGCAGCCTTCAGGGTGGCATAAAAGGCGGCTACACCTTC CASSLQGGIKGGYTF
NA TRBJ2-7 many TRBV5-8 TGTGCCAGCATTACGCGGTGGGGAAGCTACGAGCAGTACTTC CASITRWGSYEQYF
NA TRBJ1-3 many TRBV7-8 TGTGCCAGCAGCCATAGGACCGGGGGCTCTGGAAACACCATATATTTT CASSHRTGGSGNTIYF
NA TRBJ2-1 many TRBV29-1 TGCAGCGTTGCTCGGGGGAATGAGCAGTTCTTC CSVARGNEQFF
NA TRBJ2-2 many TRBV15 TGTGCCACCAGCAGAGCGGCGGGAACCGGGGAGCTGTTTTTT CATSRAAGTGELFF
NA TRBJ1-2 NA TRBV9 TGTGCCAGCAGCGTAGATGTTAACTATGGCTACACCTTC CASSVDVNYGYTF
NA TRBJ2-1 few TRBV28 TGTGCCAGCAGGCTAGCGAACAATGAGCAGTTCTTC CASRLANNEQFF
TRBD1 TRBJ2-2 many TRBV24-1 TGTGCCGCCCGGGACAGCTACACCGGGGAGCTGTTTTTT CAARDSYTGELFF
NA TRBJ2-6 few TRBV29-1 TGCAGCGTTAGGGGATCTGGGGCCAACGTCCTGACTTTC CSVRGSGANVLTF
NA TRBJ2-3 many TRBV20-1 TGCAGTGCTAGAGCGGGGGTGGGACGGCACACAGATACGCAGTATTTT CSARAGVGRHTDTQYF
TRBD2 TRBJ2-5 NA TRBV20-1 TGCAGTGCTAGGAAGCGGTGGCGGGAGGGCCCAGGGGAGACCCAGTGCTTC CSARKRWREGPGETQCF
TRBD2 TRBJ2-7 many TRBV10-2 TGCGCCAGCAGAGAGACCGGGACTAGTACCTACGAGCAGTACTTC CASRETGTSTYEQYF
NA TRBJ2-1 many TRBV6-5 TGTGCCAGCAGGAGTTACAGGGAAGATTCCTACAATGAGCAGTTCTTC CASRSYREDSYNEQFF
TRBD2 TRBJ2-3 many TRBV10-2 TGCGCCAGCCTTGGGGGGGGGGACCTGTTTAGCACAGATACGCAGTATTTT CASLGGGDLFSTDTQYF
NA TRBJ2-2 NA TRBV6-5 TGTGCCAGCAGTCACTCGATAGGGCCGGACCAGAACACCGGGGAGCTGTTTTTT CASSHSIGPDQNTGELFF